These 29 T cell receptor beta chains were sequenced from one sample in a study of control samples from healthy donors and cancer patients. Clones were sequenced by immunoSEQ multiplex PCR, and TCRdb holds only the in-frame ones, with some missing. The sample gives about 130,000 clones, just under 95% of which show up once; 11% to 15% is in the top ten. The sample consisted of PBMCs. These TCRs come from a man aged 55 to 70 with colorectal cancer.

CDR3: CASSLGAEETQYF. CDR3 nucleotide sequence: TGCGCCAGCAGCTTGGGGGCGGAAGAGACCCAGTACTTC. The gene calls are TRBV5-1 and TRBJ2-5; no definite D call. V lost 0 bases, J lost 3 bases, and 6 bases lay in between. CDR3 length: 13 residues. Germline lookup yields CDR1 SGHRS and CDR2 YFSETQ.

The chain combines TRBV7-2 with TRBJ1-5; D is undetermined. The germline CDR1 and CDR2 sequences are SGHTA and FQGNSA. CDR3 length equals 15 residues. Trimming shortened V by 4 bases and J by 0 bases, and 10 bases separated the two germline ends. CDR3 sequence (DNA): TGTGCCAGCAGCTCTACCACGGCTAGCAATCAGCCCCAGCATTTT. It codes for CASSSTTASNQPQHF.

Of note for this clone: This sample includes further DNA sequences coding for the same CDR3. This chain connects TRBV18 to TRBJ2-2, with unresolved D. The CDR3 is 13 residues long. CDR1 KGHSH and CDR2 LQKENI come from the germline V gene. V was clipped by 3 bases and J by 4 bases, with 6 bases between them. The CDR3 DNA sequence: TGTGCCAGCTCACCCGGCGGCACCGGGGAGCTGTTTTTT. This codes for CASSPGGTGELFF.

This chain joins TRBV5-1 and TRBJ2-3; 10 positions match TRBD2. The CDR3 sequence is 17 residues long. Germline V lookup: CDR1 SGHRS, CDR2 YFSETQ. Trimming at V came to 0 bases and at J to 2 bases, leaving 6 bases not matched to a gene. CDR3 nucleotide sequence: TGCGCCAGCAGCTTGGGGGTAGCGGGGGGCACCACAGATACGCAGTATTTT. It encodes CASSLGVAGGTTDTQYF.

V and J are TRBV19 and TRBJ2-5, with D possibly matching TRBD2 (7 bases). V gave up 3 bases and J gave up 5 bases, with 10 bases separating them. From germline, CDR1 is LNHDA and CDR2 SQIVND (reference sequence). The CDR3 totals 13 residues. Here the CDR3 reads CASSIAGAETQYF. For the CDR3, the DNA is TGTGCCAGTAGTATTGCGGGGGCGGAGACCCAGTACTTC.

This chain joins TRBV9 and TRBJ1-2; no clear D gene. V lost 0 bases and J 0 bases, leaving 12 bases between the germline ends. Per the germline V gene, CDR1 is SGDLS and CDR2 is YYNGEE. The CDR3 sequence is 16 residues long. The CDR3 DNA sequence: TGTGCCAGCAGCGTAGCCCACAAACCAACTAACTATGGCTACACCTTC. Its protein is CASSVAHKPTNYGYTF.

The V gene is TRBV7-7, the J gene TRBJ2-1; TRBD1 matches at 7 bases. The CDR3 loop spans 14 amino acids. Germline CDR1 and CDR2: SSHAT and FNYEAQ (reference sequence). The junction had 6 bases not matched to a gene; V was cut back by 5 bases and J by 5 bases. For the CDR3, the DNA is TGTGCCAGCAGCCGGACAGGCCGAAACAATGAGCAGTTCTTC. It codes for CASSRTGRNNEQFF.

The rearrangement joins TRBV6-5 to TRBJ1-1, with TRBD1 matching over 7 bases. This CDR3 is 16 amino acids long. Germline CDR1 MNHEY, CDR2 SVGAGI. J lost 1 base, V lost 2 bases, and 7 bases had no gene match. The CDR3 protein is CASSYAWGQPNTEAFF. DNA for the CDR3: TGTGCCAGCAGTTACGCCTGGGGACAGCCGAACACTGAAGCTTTCTTT.

The rearrangement links TRBV7-2 to TRBJ2-7; no definite D call. The CDR3 is 13 amino acids. From germline, CDR1 is SGHTA and CDR2 FQGNSA. The ends were cut back, 5 bases at V and 0 bases at J, with 8 bases in the middle. The CDR3 region is CASSTESSYEQYF. In DNA form, the CDR3 reads TGTGCCAGCAGCACTGAGAGCTCCTACGAGCAGTACTTC.

This clone occurred once. The chain couples TRBV6-1 to TRBJ2-3; TRBD1 agrees at 8 bases. Trimming removed 2 bases from V and 8 bases from J; junction bases left unmatched: 12. Germline V lookup: CDR1 MNHNS, CDR2 SASEGT. This CDR3 has 16 amino acids. The CDR3 protein is CASSEMAGGQRVTQYF. The CDR3 bases are TGTGCCAGCAGTGAAATGGCAGGGGGCCAGCGGGTTACGCAGTATTTT.

V is TRBV11-2 and J is TRBJ2-3; TRBD2 might be the D (6 bases). The germline V gene has CDR1 SGHAT and CDR2 FQNNGV. CDR3 length equals 14 residues. V was clipped by 3 bases and J by 6 bases, with 13 bases between them. CDR3 coding DNA: TGTGCCAGCAGCTTGGCCCGCCGGGGGGATACGCAGTATTTT. Translated: CASSLARRGDTQYF.

The rearrangement uses TRBV7-2 and TRBJ2-7; D possibly corresponds to TRBD1 (5 bases). This CDR3 is built from 14 residues. V was cut by 2 bases and J by 4 bases, with 12 bases left in between. The germline CDR1 and CDR2 sequences are SGHTA and FQGNSA. This CDR3 is CASSLPGHMYEQYF. DNA for the CDR3: TGTGCCAGCAGCTTACCCGGACATATGTACGAGCAGTACTTC.

The chain couples TRBV6-5 to TRBJ1-2, with 12 positions matching TRBD1. The J segment lost 4 bases and the V segment lost 2 bases, leaving 2 bases of the junction unmatched. The CDR3 has 15 residues. From germline, CDR1 is MNHEY and CDR2 SVGAGI. CDR3 sequence (DNA): TGTGCCAGCAGTTACCGGGACAGGGGGCTCTATGGCTACACCTTC. It specifies CASSYRDRGLYGYTF.

The rearrangement links TRBV6-5 to TRBJ1-5, with 8 bases fitting TRBD1. The CDR3 runs 13 residues. Trimming at V came to 5 bases and at J to 6 bases, leaving 3 bases not matched to a gene. CDR1 is MNHEY, CDR2 SVGAGI, per germline. CDR3 protein: CASSPRGLQPQHF. In DNA form, the CDR3 reads TGTGCCAGCAGTCCCAGGGGGCTTCAGCCCCAGCATTTT.

The genes are TRBV28 and TRBJ2-3; a possible D gene is TRBD2 (5 bases). Trimming pared 7 bases from V and 6 bases from J, leaving 23 bases between. The CDR3 contains 16 residues. Germline CDR1 is MDHEN and CDR2 is SYDVKM. CDR3 sequence: CASTSASSRESDTQYF. CDR3 DNA sequence: TGTGCCAGCACGTCAGCTAGCAGTCGAGAGTCTGATACGCAGTATTTT. Looking up the rest from reference TRBV28 and TRBJ2-3 gives the full variable domain: DVKVTQSSRYLVKRTGEKVFLECVQDMDHENMFWYRQDPGLGLRLIYFSYDVKMKEKGDIPEGYSVSREKKERFSLILESASTNQTSMYLCASTSASSRESDTQYFGPGTRLTVL.

The chain recombines TRBV3-1 (or the pseudogene TRBV3-2) with TRBJ1-2, with 9 nucleotides matching TRBD1. CDR1 and CDR2 from the germline V gene are LGHDT and YNNKEL (reference sequence). Trimming cost V 5 bases and J 3 bases; bases outside gene matches: 10. CDR3 length: 16 amino acids. The CDR3: CASSDTGGGSDYGYTF. For the CDR3, the DNA is TGTGCCAGCAGCGATACAGGGGGCGGATCGGACTATGGCTACACCTTC.

This rearrangement joins TRBV30 to TRBJ1-6, with D perhaps TRBD1 (5 bases). Germline CDR1 GTSNPN, CDR2 SVGIG (reference sequence). The length of the CDR3 is 13 residues. Trimming cost V 0 bases and J 9 bases, with 9 bases left between them. CDR3 DNA: TGTGCCTGGAGTGTAAGGGGTTTTTCACCCCTCCACTTT. Translation: CAWSVRGFSPLHF.

The V call is TRBV6-5, the J call TRBJ2-2; either TRBD1 or TRBD2 may fit D (5 bases each). V lost 10 bases and J 0 bases, leaving 15 bases between the germline ends. This CDR3 is built from 15 residues. Per the germline V gene, CDR1 is MNHEY and CDR2 is SVGAGI. As DNA, the CDR3 is TGTGCCACCCCAGGGACCCCACCGAACACCGGGGAGCTGTTTTTT. Protein: CATPGTPPNTGELFF.

The J gene is TRBJ2-1, the V gene TRBV6-5, with D hard to call. Trimming stripped 7 bases from V and 7 bases from J, with 11 bases between. Germline assignment: CDR1 MNHEY and CDR2 SVGAGI. The CDR3 runs 12 residues. As DNA, the CDR3 is TGTGCCAGCACCAGGACCGGAAATGAGCAGTTCTTC. This gives the protein CASTRTGNEQFF.

Concerning this clone itself: The junction and the germline gene differ at one end; a read error may be behind it. The J gene is TRBJ2-2, the V gene TRBV3-1 (or the pseudogene TRBV3-2); possibly TRBD1 for D (5 bases). CDR1 is LGHDT, CDR2 YNNKEL, per germline (reference sequence). The CDR3 has 15 amino acids. This CDR3 is CASRQEGANTGELFF. In nucleotides, the CDR3 is TGTGCCAGCCGCCAGGAAGGGGCGAACACCGGGGAGCTGTTTTTT.

The chain joins TRBV28 to TRBJ1-1; D ambiguous. With 5 bases removed from V and 3 bases from J, the gap between germline ends came to 10 bases. Germline CDR1 MDHEN, CDR2 SYDVKM. The CDR3 is 13 amino acids. CDR3 DNA: TGTGCCAGCAGTCCCCAGACTTACACTGAAGCTTTCTTT. As protein: CASSPQTYTEAFF. Complete variable domain (other parts from reference TRBV28 and TRBJ1-1): DVKVTQSSRYLVKRTGEKVFLECVQDMDHENMFWYRQDPGLGLRLIYFSYDVKMKEKGDIPEGYSVSREKKERFSLILESASTNQTSMYLCASSPQTYTEAFFGQGTRLTVV.

The gene calls are TRBV23-1 and TRBJ2-7; TRBD1 aligns across 9 bases. TRBV23-1 is designated an ORF whose function remains uncertain. The CDR3 covers 18 residues. V lost 4 bases and J lost 0; bases outside the gene matches: 13. In nucleotides, the CDR3 is TGCGCCAGCAGTCCCGTCCCGGGACAGGGTCAAGGCTCCTACGAGCAGTACTTC. Amino acid sequence: CASSPVPGQGQGSYEQYF.

The V call is TRBV5-1, the J call TRBJ2-2; D remains unclear. V was clipped by 1 base and J by 0 bases, with 10 bases between them. CDR1 and CDR2 from the germline V gene are SGHRS and YFSETQ. The CDR3 sequence is 16 residues long. The CDR3 DNA is TGCGCCAGCAGCTTGTCAGCTTCCCCGAACACCGGGGAGCTGTTTTTT. This codes for CASSLSASPNTGELFF.

V gene TRBV3-1 (or the pseudogene TRBV3-2) combines with J gene TRBJ2-7; D is uncertain. From germline, CDR1 is LGHDT and CDR2 YNNKEL (reference sequence). V lost 0 bases and J 6 bases, leaving 12 bases between the germline ends. This CDR3 comprises 14 residues. The CDR3 DNA reads as TGTGCCAGCAGCCAAGATTCCTCGCATCGCGAGCAGTACTTC. It translates to CASSQDSSHREQYF.

This chain links TRBV19 with TRBJ2-1, with a weak D call TRBD2 (5 bases). Germline CDR1 and CDR2: LNHDA and SQIVND (reference sequence). V lost 7 bases to trimming and J lost 6 bases, with 10 bases between them. CDR3 length: 12 amino acids. Here the CDR3 DNA reads TGTGCCAGTAAGCTAGCCGGCAATGAGCAGTTCTTC. This translates into CASKLAGNEQFF.

The rearrangement links TRBV4-3 to TRBJ2-7; D unclear. The germline V gene encodes CDR1 LGHNA and CDR2 YSLEER. This CDR3 has 14 residues. Trimming left V 1 base short and J 1 base short, with 8 bases between. Here the CDR3 reads CASSQGVGSYEQYF. The DNA of the CDR3 is TGCGCCAGCAGCCAAGGCGTAGGATCCTACGAGCAGTACTTC.

This clone was detected only a few times. This chain links TRBV3-1 (or the pseudogene TRBV3-2) with TRBJ1-1; 11 nucleotides agree with TRBD1. The V gene end was trimmed by 1 base and the J gene end by 11 bases; junction bases not matched to a gene: 3. Germline V gene lookup returns CDR1 LGHDT and CDR2 YNNKEL (reference sequence). There are 13 residues in the CDR3. For the CDR3, the DNA is TGTGCCAGCAGCCAAGGGACAGGGGGCTGGGCTTTCTTT. This gives the protein CASSQGTGGWAFF.

The rearrangement uses TRBV6-2 or TRBV6-3 and TRBJ1-1; D uncertain. The CDR3 is 13 residues long. V lost 0 bases and J lost 6, with 8 bases in between. Germline values: CDR1 MNHEY, CDR2 SVGEGT. The CDR3 sequence is CASSYSTGPEAFF. DNA for the CDR3: TGTGCCAGCAGTTACTCGACGGGCCCTGAAGCTTTCTTT.

The chain has TRBV9 and TRBJ2-1; 8 nucleotides align to TRBD2. V was clipped by 0 bases and J by 3 bases; unmatched bases: 2. Looked up from germline, CDR1 is SGDLS and CDR2 is YYNGEE. The CDR3 consists of 15 residues. CDR3 nucleotide sequence: TGTGCCAGCAGCGTAGGAGCGGGGGACTACAATGAGCAGTTCTTC. It yields the protein CASSVGAGDYNEQFF.